The source of this T cell receptor (beta chain) is a study of T cells in Graves' hyperthyroidism and ophthalmopathy. Study observations and caveats: Ophthalmopathy was told apart from stable hyperthyroidism by a 13 V-J model.

Diagnoses were made from clinical symptoms, serum measures (thyroxine and TRAb), thyroid ultrasound and orbital computed tomography. Around 9.9 ml of fresh peripheral blood supplied the PBMCs. Authors of the study amplified TCR beta CDR3 regions from RNA transcripts. Carried out on the TCR CDR3, a first-round RT-PCR used the HTBI primer set. MiXCR, run by TCRdb on the multiplex PCR reads, gives a single entry per CDR3 protein. The data contain roughly 420,000 distinct CDR3 sequences, approximately 15% of them seen just once; the ten biggest clones take up approximately 14%. The ends were cut back, 7 bases at V and 0 bases at J, with 3 bases in the middle. The CDR3 is made up of 11 amino acids. CDR1 and CDR2 (germline): MDHEN, SYDVKM. With regard to this clonotype: The antigen is undetermined.

The rearrangement links TRBV28 to TRBJ1-1; D is unresolved. Sequenced: blood. This TCR was recovered from a woman aged 18-29 years with Graves' hyperthyroidism. The CDR3 bases are TGTGCCAGCAAGATGAACACTGAAGCTTTCTTT. Translation: CASKMNTEAFF.